One sample yielded the 8 T cell receptor beta chains listed below, sequenced in a study of blood T cell repertoires in COVID-19. The data were produced by immunoSEQ multiplex PCR, yet TCRdb's version contains in-frame clones alone and is incomplete. The sample has about 110,000 clones, just over 70% seen once. The material sequenced was peripheral blood. These receptors were taken from a woman in her forties with acute or convalescent COVID-19.

This chain uses TRBV7-9 with TRBJ2-5, with D perhaps TRBD1 (5 bases). Germline V gene data show CDR1 as SEHNR and CDR2 as FQNEAQ (reference sequence). V was shortened by 2 bases and J by 2 bases, with 9 bases between the two germline ends. The length of the CDR3 is 14 residues. CDR3 region: CASSLNTGQETQYF. The CDR3 region has the DNA TGTGCCAGCAGCTTAAATACAGGACAAGAGACCCAGTACTTC. Full variable domain (outside the CDR3, taken from reference TRBV7-9 and TRBJ2-5): DTGVSQNPRHKITKRGQNVTFRCDPISEHNRLYWYRQTLGQGPEFLTYFQNEAQLEKSRLLSDRFSAERPKGSFSTLEIQRTEQGDSAMYLCASSLNTGQETQYFGPGTRLLVL.

V gene TRBV6-6 combines with J gene TRBJ1-5, with TRBD1 matching over 8 bases. CDR1 and CDR2 from the germline V gene are MNHNY and SVGAGI (reference sequence). Trimming removed 7 bases from V and 6 bases from J; junction bases left unmatched: 8. The CDR3 length is 14 residues. Here the CDR3 DNA reads TGTGCCAGCAAACCAGGGGGCGCGTTTCAGCCCCAGCATTTT. As protein: CASKPGGAFQPQHF.

CDR3 coding DNA: TGTGCCAGCAGTAAGGGCAGGGGCTACAATGAGCAGTTCTTC. Translated, it gives CASSKGRGYNEQFF. The chain recombines TRBV6-2 or TRBV6-3 with TRBJ2-1; D might be TRBD1 (6 bases). Germline CDR1 is MNHEY and CDR2 is SVGEGT. The CDR3 consists of 14 residues. With 5 bases removed from V and 3 bases from J, the gap between germline ends came to 11 bases.

This chain connects TRBV25-1 to TRBJ2-7, with D possibly being TRBD1 (6 bases). CDR3 length: 14 residues. CDR1 and CDR2 (germline): MGHDK, SYGVNS. Deletions cut 2 bases from V and 4 bases from J, with 12 bases between. This CDR3 is CASSEGGHKYEQYF. CDR3 in DNA: TGTGCCAGCAGTGAAGGGGGACACAAATACGAGCAGTACTTC.

This clone was counted many times. The chain employs TRBV19 and TRBJ1-1; unclear D gene. Looked up from germline, CDR1 is LNHDA and CDR2 is SQIVND (reference sequence). The CDR3 runs 15 residues. Trimming shortened V by 1 base and J by 0 bases, and 9 bases separated the two germline ends. The CDR3 reads CASSIAGVMNTEAFF. CDR3 nucleotide sequence: TGTGCCAGTAGTATAGCCGGGGTGATGAACACTGAAGCTTTCTTT.

The chain carries TRBV6-1 and TRBJ2-7, with TRBD1 matching over 9 bases. Per germline, CDR1 MNHNS and CDR2 SASEGT. V trimming: 2 bases; J trimming: 3 bases; junction bases outside the gene matches: 8. CDR3 size: 16 residues. CDR3 DNA sequence: TGTGCCAGCAGTGAATTCGGGACAGGGAGGTACTACGAGCAGTACTTC. Translation gives CASSEFGTGRYYEQYF.

This clone has only a few counts. The chain carries TRBV9 and TRBJ1-6; 10 bases are shared with TRBD1. The CDR3 loop spans 15 amino acids. Per germline, CDR1 SGDLS and CDR2 YYNGEE. V lost 0 bases, J lost 8 bases, and 2 bases stayed unmatched. Here the CDR3 reads CASSVAGTGDSPLHF. CDR3 nucleotides: TGTGCCAGCAGCGTAGCCGGGACAGGGGATTCACCCCTCCACTTT.

In nucleotides, the CDR3 is TGTGCCAGCAGCCAATATTCCGCGGATAATTCACCCCTCCACTTT. Translating gives CASSQYSADNSPLHF. The chain has TRBV3-1 (or the pseudogene TRBV3-2) and TRBJ1-6; D is uncertain. CDR1 is LGHDT, CDR2 YNNKEL, per germline (reference sequence). V was shortened by 2 bases and J by 5 bases, with 10 bases between the two germline ends. CDR3 length: 15 residues.